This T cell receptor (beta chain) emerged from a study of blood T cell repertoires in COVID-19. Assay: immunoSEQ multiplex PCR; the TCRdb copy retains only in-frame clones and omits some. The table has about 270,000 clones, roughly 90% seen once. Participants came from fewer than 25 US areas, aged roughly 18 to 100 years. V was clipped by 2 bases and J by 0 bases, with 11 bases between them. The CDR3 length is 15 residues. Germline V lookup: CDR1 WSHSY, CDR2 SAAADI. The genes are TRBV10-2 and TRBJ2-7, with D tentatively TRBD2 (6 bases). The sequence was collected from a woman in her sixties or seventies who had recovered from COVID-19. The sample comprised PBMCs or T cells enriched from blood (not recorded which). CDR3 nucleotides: TGCGCCAGCAGTGAGGGCGGGGCGAGCTCCTACGAGCAGTACTTC. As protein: CASSEGGASSYEQYF.